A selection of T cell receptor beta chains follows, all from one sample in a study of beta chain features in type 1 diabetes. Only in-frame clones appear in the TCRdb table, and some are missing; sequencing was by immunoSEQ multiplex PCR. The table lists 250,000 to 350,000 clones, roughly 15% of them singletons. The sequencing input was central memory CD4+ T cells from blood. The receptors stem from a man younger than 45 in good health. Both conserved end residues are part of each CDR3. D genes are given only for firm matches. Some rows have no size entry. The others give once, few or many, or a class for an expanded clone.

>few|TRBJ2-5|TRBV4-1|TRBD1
TGCGCCAGCAGCCAATCGGGACAGGGGTTCGAGACCCAGTACTTC
CASSQSGQGFETQYF
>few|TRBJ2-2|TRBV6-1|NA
TGTGCCAGCAGTGAGGGATCAGGGATCCCCGGGGAGCTGTTTTTT
CASSEGSGIPGELFF
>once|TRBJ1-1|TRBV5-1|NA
TGCGCCAGCAGCTCCGAGCCGGCGGTCACTGAAGCTTTCTTT
CASSSEPAVTEAFF
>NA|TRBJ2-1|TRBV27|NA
TGTGCCAGCAGGCGACAGGGAGGGCAGAACAATGAGCAGTTCTTC
CASRRQGGQNNEQFF
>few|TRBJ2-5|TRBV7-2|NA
TGTGCCAGCAGCTATCAGAGGGAGACCCAGTACTTC
CASSYQRETQYF
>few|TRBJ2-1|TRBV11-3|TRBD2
TGTGCCAGCAGCCAATCTAGCGGCCAATCCTACAATGAGCAGTTCTTC
CASSQSSGQSYNEQFF
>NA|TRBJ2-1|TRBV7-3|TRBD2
TGTGCCAGCAGCTTAATAGGTTTTGGGACTAGCGGGATGGGAGAGCAGTTCTTC
CASSLIGFGTSGMGEQFF
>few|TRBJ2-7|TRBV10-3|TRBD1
TGTGCCATTAGGCCCGGGACAGGGGTCAACGAGCAGTACTTC
CAIRPGTGVNEQYF
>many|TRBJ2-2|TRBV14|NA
TGTGCCAGCAGCCGGATGCAGGGGAGCACCGGGGAGCTGTTTTTT
CASSRMQGSTGELFF
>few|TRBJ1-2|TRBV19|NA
TGTGCCAGTAGTATAGGCGGCAGGATTAACTATGGCTACACCTTC
CASSIGGRINYGYTF
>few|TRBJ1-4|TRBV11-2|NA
TGTGCCAGCAGCTTACAGGGAATGGGGGAAAAACTGTTTTTT
CASSLQGMGEKLFF
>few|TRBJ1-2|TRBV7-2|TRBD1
TGTGCCAGCAGCCGGGACACAGGGGATCAAGGCTACACCTTC
CASSRDTGDQGYTF
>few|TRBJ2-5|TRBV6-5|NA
TGTGCCAGCAGTTACGGAGGCCTAGCTGGCCAAGAGACCCAGTACTTC
CASSYGGLAGQETQYF
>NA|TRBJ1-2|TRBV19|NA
TGTGCCAGTAGTATTGGGCAGGGCTATGGCTACACCTTC
CASSIGQGYGYTF
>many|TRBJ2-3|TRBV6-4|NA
TGTGCCGGCCGTCTTAGGCACGATAGCACAGATACGCAGTATTTT
CAGRLRHDSTDTQYF
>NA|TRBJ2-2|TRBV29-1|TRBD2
TGCAGCGTTGGGGAGGGGAAGACTCGAACGGGCGACGGGGCCACCGGGGAGCTGTTTTTT
CSVGEGKTRTGDGATGELFF
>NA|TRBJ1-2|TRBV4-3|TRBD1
TGCGCCAGCAGCCAAGATCCCGGACAGGGAAGTAGCTATGGCTACACCTTC
CASSQDPGQGSSYGYTF
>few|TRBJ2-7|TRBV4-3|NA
TGCGCCAGCAGCCAAGGGAACCGCTATAACTACGAGCAGTACTTC
CASSQGNRYNYEQYF
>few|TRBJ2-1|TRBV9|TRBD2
TGTGCCAGCAGCGTAGATCCTAGCGGGGGGCCAGGTGAGCAGTTCTTC
CASSVDPSGGPGEQFF
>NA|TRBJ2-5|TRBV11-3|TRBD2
TGTGCCAGCAGCTTAGGCGGGACTAGTCGGGCGCAAGAGACCCAGTACTTC
CASSLGGTSRAQETQYF
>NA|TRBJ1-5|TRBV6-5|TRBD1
TGTGCCAGCAGCCTACAGGGGCAAGGGCCCCAGCATTTT
CASSLQGQGPQHF
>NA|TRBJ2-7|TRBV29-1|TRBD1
TGCAGCGTTGAGGCAGGGGGCCAGGGAGAGCAGTACTTC
CSVEAGGQGEQYF